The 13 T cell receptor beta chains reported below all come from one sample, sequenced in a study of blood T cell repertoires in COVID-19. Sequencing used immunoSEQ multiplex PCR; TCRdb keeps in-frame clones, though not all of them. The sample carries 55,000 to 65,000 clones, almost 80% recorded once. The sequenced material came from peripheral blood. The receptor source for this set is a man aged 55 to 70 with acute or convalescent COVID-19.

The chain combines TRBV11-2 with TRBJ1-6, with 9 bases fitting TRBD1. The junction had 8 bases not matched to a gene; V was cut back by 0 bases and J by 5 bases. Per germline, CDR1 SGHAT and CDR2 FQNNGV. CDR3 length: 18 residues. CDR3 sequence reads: CASSLDLGTGSNNSPLHF. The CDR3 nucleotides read TGTGCCAGCAGCTTAGATCTTGGGACAGGGTCAAATAATTCACCCCTCCACTTT.

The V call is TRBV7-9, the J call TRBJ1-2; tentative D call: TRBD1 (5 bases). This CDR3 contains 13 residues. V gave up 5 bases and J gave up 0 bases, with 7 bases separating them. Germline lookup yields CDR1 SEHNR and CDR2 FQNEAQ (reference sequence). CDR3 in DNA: TGTGCCAGCAGCCAGGGATCTAACTATGGCTACACCTTC. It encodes CASSQGSNYGYTF.

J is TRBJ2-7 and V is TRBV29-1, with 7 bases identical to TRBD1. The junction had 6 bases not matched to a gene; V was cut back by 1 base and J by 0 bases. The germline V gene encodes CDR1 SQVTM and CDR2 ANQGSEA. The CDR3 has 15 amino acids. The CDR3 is CSVEVQGPRSYEQYF. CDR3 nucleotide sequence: TGCAGCGTTGAAGTACAGGGGCCTCGCTCCTACGAGCAGTACTTC.

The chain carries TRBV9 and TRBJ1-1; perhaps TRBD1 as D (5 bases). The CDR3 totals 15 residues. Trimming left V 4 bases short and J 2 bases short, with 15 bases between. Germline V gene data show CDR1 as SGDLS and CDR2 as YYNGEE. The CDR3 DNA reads TGTGCCAGCAGCCCCCCCACAGGTATCAACACTGAAGCTTTCTTT. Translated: CASSPPTGINTEAFF.

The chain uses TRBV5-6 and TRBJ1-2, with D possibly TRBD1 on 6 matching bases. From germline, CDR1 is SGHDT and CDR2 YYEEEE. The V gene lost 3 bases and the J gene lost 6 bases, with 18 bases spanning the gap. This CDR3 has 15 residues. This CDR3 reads CASSSLRTAQNGYTF. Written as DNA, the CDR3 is TGTGCCAGCAGCTCACTTCGGACAGCTCAGAATGGCTACACCTTC.

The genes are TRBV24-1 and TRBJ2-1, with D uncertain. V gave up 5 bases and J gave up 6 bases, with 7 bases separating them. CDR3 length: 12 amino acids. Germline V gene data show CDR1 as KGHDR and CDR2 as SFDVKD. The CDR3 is CATSVTVNEQFF. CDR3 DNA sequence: TGTGCCACCAGTGTAACAGTCAATGAGCAGTTCTTC.

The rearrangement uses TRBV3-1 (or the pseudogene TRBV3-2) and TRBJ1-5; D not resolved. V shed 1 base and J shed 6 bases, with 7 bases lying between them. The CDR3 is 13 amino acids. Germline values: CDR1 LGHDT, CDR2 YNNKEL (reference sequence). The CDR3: CASSQASGQPQHF. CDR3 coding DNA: TGTGCCAGCAGCCAAGCCTCCGGTCAGCCCCAGCATTTT.

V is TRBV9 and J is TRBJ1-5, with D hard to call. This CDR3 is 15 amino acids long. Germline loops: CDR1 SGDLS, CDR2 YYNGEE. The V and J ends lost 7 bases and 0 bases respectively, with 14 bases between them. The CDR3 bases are TGTGCCAGCCACCTAGAACCGTATAGCAATCAGCCCCAGCATTTT. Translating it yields CASHLEPYSNQPQHF.

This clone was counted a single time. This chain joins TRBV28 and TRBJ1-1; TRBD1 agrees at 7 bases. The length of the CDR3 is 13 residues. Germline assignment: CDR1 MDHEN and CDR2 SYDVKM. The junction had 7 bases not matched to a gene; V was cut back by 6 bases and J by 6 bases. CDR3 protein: CASSRQGSAEAFF. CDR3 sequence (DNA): TGTGCCAGCAGCAGACAGGGAAGCGCTGAAGCTTTCTTT.

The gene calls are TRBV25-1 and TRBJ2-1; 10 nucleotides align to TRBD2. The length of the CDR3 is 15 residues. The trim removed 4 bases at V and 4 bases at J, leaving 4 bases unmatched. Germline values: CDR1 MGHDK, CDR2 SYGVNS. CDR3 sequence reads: CASSASGRGYNEQFF. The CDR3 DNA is TGTGCCAGCAGTGCCAGCGGGAGGGGTTACAATGAGCAGTTCTTC.

DNA of the CDR3: TGTGCCAGCAGCCGACAGGGAAGGACTGAAGCTTTCTTT. As protein: CASSRQGRTEAFF. The rearrangement joins TRBV5-6 to TRBJ1-1; 7 bases fit TRBD1. The germline V gene encodes CDR1 SGHDT and CDR2 YYEEEE. This CDR3 region has 13 residues. J was trimmed by 5 bases and V by 4 bases; bases with no gene match: 5.

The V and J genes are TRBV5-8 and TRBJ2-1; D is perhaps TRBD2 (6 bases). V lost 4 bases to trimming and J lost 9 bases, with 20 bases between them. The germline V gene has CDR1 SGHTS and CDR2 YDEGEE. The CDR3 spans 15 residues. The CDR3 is CASSPRGGLGGEQFF. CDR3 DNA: TGTGCCAGCAGCCCCCGGGGAGGTTTGGGCGGTGAGCAGTTCTTC.

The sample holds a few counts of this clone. DNA of the CDR3: TGTGCCAGCAGCCGACAGGGCGGCACCGGGGAGCTGTTTTTT. Amino acids: CASSRQGGTGELFF. This sequence joins TRBV11-2 and TRBJ2-2; 7 bases align to TRBD1. Germline loops: CDR1 SGHAT, CDR2 FQNNGV. The CDR3 is 14 amino acids. V shed 5 bases, J shed 4 bases, and the junction held 4 bases outside the gene matches.